The following is a T cell receptor (beta chain) sequence with its context. Its antigen is unidentified. Time point described: new active TB diagnosis, blood taken before or within 7 days of starting treatment. This entry belongs to a study of T cells in tuberculosis. Study-wide results and caveats: Active tuberculosis alpha repertoires lay closer to GMM-specific TCRs than controls'.

The repertoire was sequenced with immunoSEQ multiplex PCR; TCRdb's copy has only in-frame clones and lacks some. The table has fewer than 40,000 clones, about 83% seen once. In germline, CDR1 is LNHDA, CDR2 SQIVND (reference sequence). The CDR3 extends over 13 amino acids. V lost 6 bases and J lost 4; bases outside the gene matches: 5. The starting material was PBMCs, obtained at tuberculosis diagnosis. The receptor was isolated from an adult with tuberculosis. The gene calls are TRBV19 and TRBJ2-7, with 8 positions matching TRBD2. The CDR3 is CASRAQRGYEQYF. For the CDR3, the DNA is TGTGCCAGTAGGGCGCAGCGGGGGTACGAGCAGTACTTC.